Each of the 9 T cell receptor beta chains below was sequenced from the same sample in a study of blood T cell repertoires in COVID-19. Assay used: immunoSEQ multiplex PCR; TCRdb lists only in-frame clones, some missing. The sample comprises approximately 240,000 clones, more than 65% of which are singletons, and 2% to 2.5% rests with the top ten. Material: peripheral blood. The receptors were gathered from a woman aged 60-75 years with acute or convalescent COVID-19.

The chain uses TRBV5-4 and TRBJ2-1; a weak D match, TRBD1 (6 bases). Germline V lookup: CDR1 SGHNT, CDR2 YYREEE (reference sequence). V lost 4 bases to trimming and J lost 1 base, with 15 bases between them. CDR3 length: 16 residues. This chain's CDR3 is CASSPRGRGSYNEQFF. DNA for the CDR3: TGTGCCAGCAGCCCTAGGGGCAGGGGTTCCTACAATGAGCAGTTCTTC.

This clone turned up a few times. The V and J genes are TRBV20-1 and TRBJ1-2; the D is unclear. Germline loops: CDR1 DFQATT, CDR2 SNEGSKA (reference sequence). The CDR3 runs to 10 residues. V was shortened by 4 bases and J by 4 bases, with 4 bases between the two germline ends. The CDR3 bases are TGCAGTGCTAAGCGCTATGGCTACACCTTC. It encodes CSAKRYGYTF.

V is TRBV2 and J is TRBJ2-7, with D maybe TRBD1 (5 bases). CDR1 and CDR2 from the germline V gene are SNHLY and FYNNEI. V lost 7 bases to trimming and J lost 2 bases, with 12 bases between them. The CDR3 consists of 13 residues. CDR3 loop: CASTKGFTYEQYF. The CDR3 nucleotides are TGTGCCAGCACGAAGGGGTTCACCTACGAGCAGTACTTC.

The CDR3 region is CASSQPGLKIDEQFF. CDR3 DNA: TGTGCCAGCAGCCAACCGGGACTTAAAATCGATGAGCAGTTCTTC. This chain uses TRBV25-1 with TRBJ2-1, with D perhaps matching TRBD2 (6 bases). Germline-derived CDR1 and CDR2 are MGHDK and SYGVNS. V shed 6 bases and J shed 8 bases, with 20 bases lying between them. This CDR3 is 15 amino acids long.

This clone was counted once. The chain employs TRBV6-1 and TRBJ2-7, with 7 bases fitting TRBD2. CDR1 MNHNS and CDR2 SASEGT come from the germline V gene. The junction had 8 bases not matched to a gene; V was cut back by 2 bases and J by 1 base. This CDR3 has 16 residues. The CDR3 loop is CASSERGAGLSYEQYF. The CDR3 bases are TGTGCCAGCAGTGAAAGGGGAGCGGGGCTATCCTACGAGCAGTACTTC.

This chain connects TRBV5-4 to TRBJ2-1; D ambiguous. The germline V and J ends were trimmed by 5 bases and 4 bases, with 10 bases remaining between them. Germline-derived CDR1 and CDR2 are SGHNT and YYREEE (reference sequence). This CDR3 is 13 amino acids long. CDR3 sequence reads: CASRNLGYNEQFF. The CDR3 DNA reads as TGTGCCAGCAGGAATCTAGGATACAATGAGCAGTTCTTC.

This chain joins TRBV6-5 and TRBJ1-4; TRBD1 is a possible D gene (5 bases). The CDR3 contains 13 residues. V lost 7 bases and J 7 bases, leaving 13 bases between the germline ends. Germline-derived CDR1 and CDR2 are MNHEY and SVGAGI. The CDR3 loop reads CASKSRGGEKLFF. Written as DNA, the CDR3 is TGTGCCAGCAAGAGTCGGGGGGGTGAAAAACTGTTTTTT.

The chain has TRBV21-1 and TRBJ2-7; TRBD1 was called by the table and not checked on the DNA. TRBV21-1 is a known pseudogene. The CDR3 totals 15 residues. The CDR3 DNA follows: TGTGCCAGCAGCCCCCAGGGACAAGGCTCCTACGAGCAGTACTTC. Protein: CASSPQGQGSYEQYF.

The rearrangement joins TRBV12-5 to TRBJ2-1, with 9 nucleotides matching TRBD1. CDR1 LGHNT and CDR2 FRNRAP come from the germline V gene. J was trimmed by 4 bases and V by 3 bases; bases with no gene match: 4. The CDR3 sequence is 15 residues long. CDR3: CASGLYGQGYNEQFF. The CDR3 region has the DNA TGTGCTAGTGGTTTATACGGACAGGGGTACAATGAGCAGTTCTTC. Full variable domain (missing parts from reference TRBV12-5 and TRBJ2-1): DARVTQTPRHKVTEMGQEVTMRCQPILGHNTVFWYRQTMMQGLELLAYFRNRAPLDDSGMPKDRFSAEMPDATLATLKIQPSEPRDSAVYFCASGLYGQGYNEQFFGPGTRLTVL.